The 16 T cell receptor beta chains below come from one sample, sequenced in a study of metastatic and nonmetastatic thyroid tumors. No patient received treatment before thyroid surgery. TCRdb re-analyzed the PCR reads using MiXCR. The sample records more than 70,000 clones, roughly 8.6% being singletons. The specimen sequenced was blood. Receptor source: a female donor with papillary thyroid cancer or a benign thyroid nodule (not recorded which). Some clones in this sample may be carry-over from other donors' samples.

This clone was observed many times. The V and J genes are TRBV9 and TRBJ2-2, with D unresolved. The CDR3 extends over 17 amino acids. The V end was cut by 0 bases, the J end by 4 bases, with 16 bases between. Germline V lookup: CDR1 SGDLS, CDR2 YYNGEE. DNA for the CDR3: TGTGCCAGCAGCGTAGTGGCGCTCGGCTTGGGCACCGGGGAGCTGTTTTTT. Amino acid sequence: CASSVVALGLGTGELFF.

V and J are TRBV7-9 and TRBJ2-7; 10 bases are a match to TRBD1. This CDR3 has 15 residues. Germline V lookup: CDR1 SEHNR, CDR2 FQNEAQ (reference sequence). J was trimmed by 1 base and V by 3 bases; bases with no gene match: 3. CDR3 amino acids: CASSFDRGLSYEQYF. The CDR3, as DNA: TGTGCCAGCAGCTTCGACAGGGGGCTATCCTACGAGCAGTACTTC.

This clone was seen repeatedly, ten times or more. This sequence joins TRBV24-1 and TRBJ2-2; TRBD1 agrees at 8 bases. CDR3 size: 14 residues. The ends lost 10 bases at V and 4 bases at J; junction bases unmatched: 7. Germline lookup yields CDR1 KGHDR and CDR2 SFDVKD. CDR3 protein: CATAGTGGTGELFF. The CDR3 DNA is TGTGCCACAGCCGGGACAGGAGGCACCGGGGAGCTGTTTTTT.

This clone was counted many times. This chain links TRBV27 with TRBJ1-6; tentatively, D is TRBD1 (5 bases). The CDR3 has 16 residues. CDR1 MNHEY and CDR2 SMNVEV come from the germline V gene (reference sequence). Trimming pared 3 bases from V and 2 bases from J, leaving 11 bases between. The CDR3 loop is CASSLRGGTYNSPLHF. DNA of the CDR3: TGTGCCAGCAGTTTGAGGGGAGGAACCTATAATTCACCCCTCCACTTT.

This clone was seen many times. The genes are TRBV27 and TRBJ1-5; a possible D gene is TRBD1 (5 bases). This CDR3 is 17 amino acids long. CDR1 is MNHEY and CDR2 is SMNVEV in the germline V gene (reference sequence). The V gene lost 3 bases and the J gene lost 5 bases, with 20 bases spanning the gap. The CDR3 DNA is TGTGCCAGCAGTTTGAGCCTGGGACCCCGAGGACATCAGCCCCAGCATTTT. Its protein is CASSLSLGPRGHQPQHF.

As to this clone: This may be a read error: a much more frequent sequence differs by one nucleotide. The CDR3 DNA sequence: TGTGCCAGCAGTTTAGCGAGTGATACGCAGTATTTT. It encodes CASSLASDTQYF. The V and J genes are TRBV12-3 or TRBV12-4 and TRBJ2-3; D ambiguous. Between the trimmed V and J ends, which lost 0 bases and 6 bases, there was a span of 4 bases. The CDR3 loop spans 12 amino acids.

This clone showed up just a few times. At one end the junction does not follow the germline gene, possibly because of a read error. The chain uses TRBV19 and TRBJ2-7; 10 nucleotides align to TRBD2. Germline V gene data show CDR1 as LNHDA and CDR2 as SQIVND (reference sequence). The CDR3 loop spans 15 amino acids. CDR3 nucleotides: TGTGCCAGTAGTAAGGGACTAGCGTTTCCCTACGAGCATTACTTC. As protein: CASSKGLAFPYEHYF.

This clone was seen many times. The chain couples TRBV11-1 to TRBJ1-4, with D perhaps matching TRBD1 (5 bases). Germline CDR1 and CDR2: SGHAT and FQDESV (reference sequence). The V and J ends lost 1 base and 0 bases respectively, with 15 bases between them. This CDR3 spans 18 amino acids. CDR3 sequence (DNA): TGTGCCAGCAGCTTAGGGGACGGAACCTATACAACTAATGAAAAACTGTTTTTT. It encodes CASSLGDGTYTTNEKLFF. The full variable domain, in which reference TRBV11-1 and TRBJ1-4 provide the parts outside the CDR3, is EAEVAQSPRYKITEKSQAVAFWCDPISGHATLYWYRQILGQGPELLVQFQDESVVDDSQLPKDRFSAERLKGVDSTLKIQPAELGDSAMYLCASSLGDGTYTTNEKLFFGSGTQLSVL.

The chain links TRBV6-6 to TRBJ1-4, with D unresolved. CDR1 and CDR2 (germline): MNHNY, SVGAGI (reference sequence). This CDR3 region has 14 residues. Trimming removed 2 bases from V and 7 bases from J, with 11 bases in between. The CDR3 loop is CASSYVRTREKLFF. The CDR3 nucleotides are TGTGCCAGCAGTTACGTTCGGACCCGTGAAAAACTGTTTTTT.

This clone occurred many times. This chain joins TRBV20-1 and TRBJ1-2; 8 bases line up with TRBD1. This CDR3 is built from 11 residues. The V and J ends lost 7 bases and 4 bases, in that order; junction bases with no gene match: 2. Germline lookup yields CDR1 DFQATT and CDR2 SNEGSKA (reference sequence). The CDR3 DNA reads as TGCAGTGGACAGGGGCCCTATGGCTACACCTTC. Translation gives CSGQGPYGYTF.

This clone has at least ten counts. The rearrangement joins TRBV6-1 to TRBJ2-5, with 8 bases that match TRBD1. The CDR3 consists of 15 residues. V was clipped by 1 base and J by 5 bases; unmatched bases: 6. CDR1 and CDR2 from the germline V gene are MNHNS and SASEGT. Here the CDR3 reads CASSEGGQGAETQYF. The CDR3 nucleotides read TGTGCCAGCAGTGAAGGTGGCCAGGGGGCGGAGACCCAGTACTTC.

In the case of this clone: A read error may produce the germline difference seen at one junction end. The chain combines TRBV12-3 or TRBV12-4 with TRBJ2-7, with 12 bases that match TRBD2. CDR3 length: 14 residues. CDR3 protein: CASSLAGGRVEQYF. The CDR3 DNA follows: TGTGCCAGCAGTCTAGCGGGGGGGCGGGTCGAGCAGTACTTC.

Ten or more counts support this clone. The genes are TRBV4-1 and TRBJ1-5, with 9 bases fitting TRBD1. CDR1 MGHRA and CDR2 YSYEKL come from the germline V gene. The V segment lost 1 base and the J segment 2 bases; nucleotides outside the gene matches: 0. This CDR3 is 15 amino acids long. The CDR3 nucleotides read TGCGCCAGCAGCCAAGGGGACAGGGGCAATCAGCCCCAGCATTTT. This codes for CASSQGDRGNQPQHF.

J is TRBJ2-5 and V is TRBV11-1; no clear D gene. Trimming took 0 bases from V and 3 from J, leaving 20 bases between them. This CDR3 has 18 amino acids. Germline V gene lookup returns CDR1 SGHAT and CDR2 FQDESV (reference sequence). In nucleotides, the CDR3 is TGTGCCAGCAGCTTAGCGTCGGTGGGTAGGATAGCAGAAGAGACCCAGTACTTC. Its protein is CASSLASVGRIAEETQYF.

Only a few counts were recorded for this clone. CDR3 loop: CSARAPGPASYEQYF. CDR3 bases: TGCAGTGCTAGAGCCCCGGGGCCGGCCTCCTACGAGCAGTACTTC. V usage is TRBV20-1 and J usage is TRBJ2-7; D is perhaps TRBD1 or TRBD2 (5 bases each). In germline, CDR1 is DFQATT, CDR2 SNEGSKA (reference sequence). This CDR3 comprises 15 residues. Trimming cost V 1 base and J 0 bases, with 13 bases left between them.

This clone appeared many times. In DNA, the CDR3 is TGTGCCAGCAGCTTAGGAGCGATGTACCAAGAGACCCAGTACTTC. Protein: CASSLGAMYQETQYF. The V gene is TRBV11-2, the J gene TRBJ2-5, with D unclear. This CDR3 has 15 residues. The V end was cut by 1 base, the J end by 0 bases, with 9 bases between. Looked up from germline, CDR1 is SGHAT and CDR2 is FQNNGV.